A selection of T cell receptor beta chains follows, all from one sample in a study of T cell responses to AZD1222 COVID-19 vaccine. Some clones are missing from TCRdb's copy, which holds only in-frame ones; the method was immunoSEQ multiplex PCR. In the table there are 110,000 or so clones, about 91% of which are singletons. The input for sequencing was peripheral blood, taken 28 days after the second AZD1222 dose. The receptors stem from an adult who received the AZD1222 COVID-19 vaccine. Both conserved end residues are part of each CDR3.

TRBJ2-3 TRBV5-4 15 CASSLDRGFPDTQYF
TRBJ1-6 TRBV28 16 CASSPLGGSYNSPLHF
TRBJ2-2 TRBV27 13 CASSLFVPGELFF
TRBJ2-3 TRBV7-6 16 CASSPPGGRSTDTQYF
TRBJ1-1 TRBV7-2 15 CASSLGWAMNTEAFF
TRBJ2-2 TRBV28 16 CASSLAGTGYTGELFF
TRBJ1-1 TRBV2 11 CASSGQSEAFF
TRBJ1-5 TRBV12-3/TRBV12-4 13 CASSPQGNQPQHF
TRBJ1-1 TRBV9 13 CASSVSGFTEAFF
TRBJ1-1 TRBV6-5 14 CASSNGGTNTEAFF
TRBJ1-2 TRBV6-5 13 CASSYGSPNGYTF
TRBJ2-1 TRBV19 15 CASSIWLSLNNEQFF
TRBJ2-5 TRBV7-9 15 CASSPSLGVLETQYF
TRBJ1-1 TRBV6-2/TRBV6-3 14 CASSYRAGNTEAFF
TRBJ2-3 TRBV9 16 CASSGYRDYPTSTQYF
TRBJ2-7 TRBV11-2 14 CASSLSEGGFEQYF
TRBJ1-1 TRBV7-2 14 CASSFAGRQTEAFF
TRBJ2-7 TRBV9 16 CASSPPVTGNNYEQYF
TRBJ2-7 TRBV6-6 12 CASSPSSYEQYF
TRBJ2-2 TRBV7-9 17 CASSLLVLAGSTGELFF
TRBJ2-3 TRBV9 13 CASSAGDTDTQYF
TRBJ2-3 TRBV5-4 14 CASSPDRVTDTQYF
TRBJ2-2 TRBV6-5 14 CASGNGANTGELFF
TRBJ2-1 TRBV5-1 15 CASSLETSGYNEQFF
TRBJ1-1 TRBV7-3 13 CASSLHGDTEAFF
TRBJ2-7 TRBV12-5 13 CASGLVSSYEQYF
TRBJ1-5 TRBV12-3/TRBV12-4 12 CASSLVERPQHF
TRBJ1-1 TRBV6-6 18 CASSPGTLRGTLNTEAFF
TRBJ2-7 TRBV11-2 12 CASSGPAYEQYF
TRBJ2-5 TRBV21-1 10 CASRQETQYF
TRBJ1-6 TRBV18 15 CASSPPGQTNSPLHF
TRBJ2-1 TRBV29-1 13 CSVTLSTYNEQFF
TRBJ1-5 TRBV6-5 15 CASSPRGQGNQPQHF
TRBJ1-6 TRBV14 21 CASSRKRGPGDTSSYNSPLHF
TRBJ2-5 TRBV6-5 11 CASSLQETQYF
TRBJ2-7 TRBV7-6 15 CASSPQPGTNYEQYF
TRBJ1-2 TRBV27 17 CASSLSQSRQGDYGYTF
TRBJ1-1 TRBV19 14 CASSKAGSNTEAFF
TRBJ1-1 TRBV9 13 CASSDLRDREAFF
TRBJ1-2 TRBV5-5 14 CASSLGGTNYGYTF
TRBJ1-6 TRBV7-8 15 CASSLMWGTDSPLHF
TRBJ2-1 TRBV11-3 13 CASSLELVNEQFF
TRBJ1-2 TRBV18 13 CASSPIQGEGYTF
TRBJ2-2 TRBV5-4 16 CASSALPGQASGELFF
TRBJ1-1 TRBV3-1/TRBV3-2 16 CASSPSDRGWNTEAFF
TRBJ1-3 TRBV6-6 16 CASTKNGNTAGNTIYF
TRBJ2-1 TRBV12-3/TRBV12-4 12 CASSFGGNEQFF
TRBJ1-5 TRBV19 16 CASSEGGVRQNQPQHF
TRBJ2-1 TRBV12-3/TRBV12-4 11 CASGGDSDEFF
TRBJ1-4 TRBV28 14 CASSQGTGNEKLFF
TRBJ1-3 TRBV6-5 15 CASIIQGVSGNTIYF
TRBJ1-2 TRBV29-1 14 CSVDILGAPGGYTF
TRBJ1-4 TRBV7-8 14 CASSYGTGSEKLFF
TRBJ1-2 TRBV5-6 15 CASTLGTGEGNGYTF
TRBJ2-2 TRBV3-1/TRBV3-2 12 CASSQTAGELFF
TRBJ2-1 TRBV4-1 16 CASSPGMAKNYNEQFF
TRBJ2-7 TRBV9 15 CASSVATGGNYEQYF
TRBJ1-5 TRBV20-1 13 CSASSGGGQPQHF
TRBJ2-7 TRBV10-3 13 CAVQRDSPYEQYF
TRBJ1-1 TRBV19 14 CASSMGQGNTEAFF